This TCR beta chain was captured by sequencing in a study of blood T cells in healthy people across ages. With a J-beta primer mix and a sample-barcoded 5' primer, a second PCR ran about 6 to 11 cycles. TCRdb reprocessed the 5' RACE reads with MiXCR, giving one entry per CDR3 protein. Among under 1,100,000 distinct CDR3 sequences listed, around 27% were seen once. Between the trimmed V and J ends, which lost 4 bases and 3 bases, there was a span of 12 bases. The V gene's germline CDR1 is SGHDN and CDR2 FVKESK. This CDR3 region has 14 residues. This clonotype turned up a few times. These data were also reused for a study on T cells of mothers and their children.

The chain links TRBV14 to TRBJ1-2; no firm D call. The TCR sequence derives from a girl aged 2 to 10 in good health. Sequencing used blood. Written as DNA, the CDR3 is TGTGCCAGCAGCCCGGGCTCTAGTTACTATGGCTACACCTTC. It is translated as CASSPGSSYYGYTF.